This entry lists 29 T cell receptor beta chains sequenced from one sample in a study of regulatory T cells in long-lasting Graves disease. According to the study, TCR beta libraries were built with iRepertoire HTBI primers and CDR3-region Arm-PCR. TCRdb analysed the multiplex PCR reads with MiXCR anew, one entry per CDR3 protein. The table records hundreds of thousands of distinct CDR3 sequences, roughly 14% of them present only once. Time point meaning: newly diagnosed GD, antithyroid drugs for less than 3 months. From RNA extracted from PBMCs, the TCR library was made. The same specimen was also included in a second study, on T cells in Graves' hyperthyroidism and ophthalmopathy.

The sequencing here drew on peripheral blood mononuclear cells (PBMCs), taken at new diagnosis, from a patient treated with antithyroid drugs. Source of these receptors: a man aged 25 to 45 with Graves disease.

In regard to this clonotype: Being one base from a much bigger clone, this may be a read error. It is likely a read error, because the conserved phenylalanine at the end of the CDR3 is missing. The chain couples TRBV7-9 to TRBJ1-2; no definite D call. The V end was cut by 2 bases, the J end by 0 bases, with 7 bases between. This CDR3 is 14 amino acids long. The germline gives CDR1 SEHNR, CDR2 FQNEAQ (reference sequence). This chain's CDR3 is CASSLFDTNYGYTI. CDR3 nucleotides: TGTGCCAGCAGCTTATTCGACACTAACTATGGCTACACCATC.

There are many counts of this clonotype. The chain combines TRBV12-3 or TRBV12-4 with TRBJ1-4; no definite D call. The ends were cut back, 7 bases at V and 7 bases at J, with 10 bases in the middle. CDR3 length equals 12 residues. The CDR3 is CASTRGREKLFF. The CDR3 nucleotides read TGTGCCAGCACCCGTGGGCGTGAAAAACTGTTTTTT.

This clonotype was detected a few times. The rearrangement uses TRBV30 and TRBJ2-3; TRBD1 matches at 7 bases. The CDR3 is 14 residues long. The germline V gene encodes CDR1 GTSNPN and CDR2 SVGIG (reference sequence). After removal of 5 bases from V and 2 bases from J, the junction contained 7 bases not matched to a gene. The CDR3 sequence: CAWRTGLTTDTQYF. CDR3 in DNA: TGTGCCTGGCGGACAGGCCTTACCACAGATACGCAGTATTTT. Combining the CDR3 with reference TRBV30 and TRBJ2-3 gives the whole variable domain SQTIHQWPATLVQPVGSPLSLECTVEGTSNPNLYWYRQAAGRGLQLLFYSVGIGQISSEVPQNLSASRPQDRQFILSSKKLLLSDSGFYLCAWRTGLTTDTQYFGPGTRLTVL.

This clonotype was observed many times. The genes are TRBV11-2 and TRBJ2-1; 12 bases agree with TRBD2. From germline, CDR1 is SGHAT and CDR2 FQNNGV. CDR3 length: 15 residues. V lost 1 base to trimming and J lost 7 bases; unmatched junction nucleotides: 2. CDR3 sequence: CASSLALAGGNEQFF. As DNA, the CDR3 is TGTGCCAGCAGCTTAGCCCTAGCGGGAGGGAATGAGCAGTTCTTC.

This clonotype was detected many times. The chain combines TRBV2 with TRBJ2-5, with D possibly being TRBD1 or TRBD2 (6 bases each). V lost 6 bases, J lost 2 bases, and 16 bases lay in between. CDR1 is SNHLY, CDR2 FYNNEI, per germline. The CDR3 loop spans 15 amino acids. CDR3 nucleotide sequence: TGTGCCAGCAGGAAGACTAGAAGGGGGCAAGAGACCCAGTACTTC. Amino acid sequence: CASRKTRRGQETQYF.

This clonotype was observed many times. The chain carries TRBV5-5 and TRBJ2-7; 8 bases align to TRBD1. J gave up 7 bases and V 5 bases, and 8 bases lay outside the gene matches. CDR1 is SGHKS and CDR2 is YYEKEE in the germline V gene (reference sequence). CDR3 length equals 13 residues. CDR3 nucleotides: TGTGCCAGCAGTAGGACAGGGCAATCTGAGCAGTACTTC. This sequence encodes CASSRTGQSEQYF.

This clonotype was observed at least ten times. The chain recombines TRBV7-2 with TRBJ1-5; D is ambiguous. The V gene's germline CDR1 is SGHTA and CDR2 FQGNSA. The CDR3 consists of 9 residues. V lost 11 bases to trimming and J lost 13 bases, with 12 bases between them. The CDR3: CAGIKSQHF. The CDR3 nucleotides read TGTGCCGGCATTAAATCGCAGCATTTT.

V and J are TRBV2 and TRBJ1-4; tentative D call: TRBD1 (5 bases). The V and J ends lost 5 bases and 3 bases respectively, with 10 bases between them. The length of the CDR3 is 14 residues. Germline values: CDR1 SNHLY, CDR2 FYNNEI. CDR3 in amino acids: CASSYAGANEKLFF. The CDR3 nucleotides are TGTGCCAGCAGTTACGCGGGGGCTAATGAAAAACTGTTTTTT.

This clonotype has ten or more counts. V is TRBV30 and J is TRBJ2-2; the D gene is possibly TRBD2 (6 bases). CDR1 GTSNPN and CDR2 SVGIG come from the germline V gene (reference sequence). The germline V and J ends were trimmed by 4 bases and 5 bases, with 14 bases remaining between them. The CDR3 runs 14 residues. The CDR3 loop reads CAWTPGAKTGELFF. The CDR3 bases are TGTGCCTGGACCCCGGGAGCAAAGACCGGGGAGCTGTTTTTT.

This clonotype occurred many times. This sequence joins TRBV19 and TRBJ2-5; either TRBD1 or TRBD2 may fit D (6 bases each). Trimming pared 5 bases from V and 5 bases from J, leaving 15 bases between. Per germline, CDR1 LNHDA and CDR2 SQIVND (reference sequence). The CDR3 runs to 14 residues. The CDR3 sequence: CASSVGGGSETQYF. The CDR3 bases are TGTGCCAGTAGTGTCGGAGGGGGATCGGAGACCCAGTACTTC.

The sample holds many counts of this clonotype. The rearrangement links TRBV5-1 to TRBJ1-2, with D unresolved. Germline V lookup: CDR1 SGHRS, CDR2 YFSETQ. CDR3 length equals 14 residues. V was pared by 0 bases and J by 0 bases, with 6 bases between. In DNA form, the CDR3 reads TGCGCCAGCAGCTTGGACATCCCTAACTATGGCTACACCTTC. This codes for CASSLDIPNYGYTF.

J is TRBJ2-1 and V is TRBV30; D ambiguous. V lost 6 bases and J 0 bases, leaving 9 bases between the germline ends. Germline values: CDR1 GTSNPN, CDR2 SVGIG (reference sequence). The CDR3 totals 13 residues. CDR3 region: CACDRVSYNEQFF. CDR3 nucleotide sequence: TGTGCCTGCGATAGGGTCTCCTACAATGAGCAGTTCTTC.

This clonotype occurred a few times. V is TRBV20-1 and J is TRBJ2-1, with no clear D. V was trimmed by 5 bases and J by 10 bases, leaving 18 bases between them. This CDR3 region has 13 residues. From germline, CDR1 is DFQATT and CDR2 SNEGSKA (reference sequence). CDR3 in DNA: TGCAGTGCTGCCCCCACCATGGGTCGGGAGCAGTTCTTC. Translating gives CSAAPTMGREQFF.

This clonotype came up a few times. The chain recombines TRBV19 with TRBJ1-1; TRBD1 is a possible D gene (5 bases). V lost 3 bases to trimming and J lost 3 bases, with 11 bases between them. The germline CDR1 and CDR2 sequences are LNHDA and SQIVND (reference sequence). The CDR3 is 14 amino acids. CDR3 bases: TGTGCCAGTAGTATTCAGGGTTCGGACACTGAAGCTTTCTTT. It translates to CASSIQGSDTEAFF.

This clonotype was picked up a small number of times. J is TRBJ2-7 and V is TRBV24-1; D not resolved. V lost 4 bases and J 2 bases, leaving 14 bases between the germline ends. Germline V CDR1 and CDR2: KGHDR, SFDVKD. The CDR3 has 15 amino acids. The CDR3 DNA follows: TGTGCCACCAGTGACCCAAGGGTCCGCCCCTACGAGCAGTACTTC. This sequence encodes CATSDPRVRPYEQYF.

This chain uses TRBV5-1 with TRBJ2-4, with D tentatively TRBD1 (5 bases). The DNA matches TRBJ1-2 better at its end, which makes the J call doubtful. This CDR3 is built from 15 residues. Germline V lookup: CDR1 SGHRS, CDR2 YFSETQ. This chain's CDR3 is CASSLLRGYGYGYTF. The CDR3 nucleotides read TGCGCCAGCAGCTTACTAAGGGGATACGGCTATGGCTACACCTTC.

This clonotype was observed a handful of times. CDR3 DNA sequence: TGTGCCACCAGTGATCCTACAGGAAACACAGATACGCAGTATTTT. Amino acid sequence: CATSDPTGNTDTQYF. This rearrangement joins TRBV24-1 to TRBJ2-3, with a weak D call TRBD1 (5 bases). The CDR3 length is 15 residues. V was pared by 3 bases and J by 2 bases, with 11 bases between. Germline V CDR1 and CDR2: KGHDR, SFDVKD.

This clonotype occurred many times. The CDR3, as DNA: TGTGCCAGCAGCCCTAATGGTTACAATGAGCAGTTCTTC. Amino acids: CASSPNGYNEQFF. The V and J genes are TRBV7-9 and TRBJ2-1, with D unresolved. V lost 5 bases and J 4 bases, leaving 9 bases between the germline ends. Looked up from germline, CDR1 is SEHNR and CDR2 is FQNEAQ (reference sequence). The CDR3 has 13 amino acids.

This clonotype was counted only a few times. The V gene is TRBV6-1, the J gene TRBJ2-7; 8 bases match TRBD1. Germline loops: CDR1 MNHNS, CDR2 SASEGT. This CDR3 comprises 13 residues. After removal of 8 bases from V and 6 bases from J, the junction contained 9 bases not matched to a gene. CDR3 DNA: TGTGCCAGCGGCCTCAGGGGGCTAGTCGAGCAGTACTTC. Protein: CASGLRGLVEQYF.

This clonotype appeared many times. The V call is TRBV4-2, the J call TRBJ2-5, with D unclear. The CDR3 is 11 residues long. The germline V gene has CDR1 LGHNA and CDR2 YNFKEQ. V lost 4 bases to trimming and J lost 5 bases, with 5 bases between them. CDR3 amino acids: CASSLPETQYF. DNA of the CDR3: TGTGCCAGCAGCCTCCCCGAGACCCAGTACTTC.

This clonotype was seen ten or more times. A much larger clone differs by one base, so this may be a read error. This chain connects TRBV5-1 to TRBJ2-7; perhaps TRBD2 as D (5 bases). This CDR3 has 14 residues. V dropped 0 bases and J dropped 1 base, with 8 bases sitting between them. Germline CDR1 SGHRS, CDR2 YFSETQ. The chain's CDR3 is CASSLARLSYEQYF. Written as DNA, the CDR3 is TGCGCCAGCAGCTTGGCCAGACTATCCTACGAGCAGTACTTC.

At least ten counts were recorded for this clonotype. This sequence joins TRBV5-1 and TRBJ2-3, with D possibly matching TRBD1 (5 bases). With 6 bases removed from V and 4 bases from J, the gap between germline ends came to 21 bases. The CDR3 runs 16 residues. Germline values: CDR1 SGHRS, CDR2 YFSETQ. The CDR3 here is CASKSVKQQGPDTQYF. The CDR3 coding sequence is TGCGCCAGCAAGTCGGTGAAACAGCAGGGCCCAGATACGCAGTATTTT. Full variable domain (missing parts from reference TRBV5-1 and TRBJ2-3): KAGVTQTPRYLIKTRGQQVTLSCSPISGHRSVSWYQQTPGQGLQFLFEYFSETQRNKGNFPGRFSGRQFSNSRSEMNVSTLELGDSALYLCASKSVKQQGPDTQYFGPGTRLTVL.

The sample holds many counts of this clonotype. The chain is built from TRBV2 and TRBJ2-5, with 9 bases lining up with TRBD2. From germline, CDR1 is SNHLY and CDR2 FYNNEI. V lost 1 base and J lost 0; bases outside the gene matches: 3. This CDR3 spans 16 amino acids. The CDR3 sequence: CASSEDLAGHQETQYF. As DNA, the CDR3 is TGTGCCAGCAGTGAAGATCTAGCGGGGCACCAAGAGACCCAGTACTTC.

This clonotype was counted ten times or more. The chain has TRBV2 and TRBJ1-5; TRBD1 matches 7 bases. The CDR3 contains 14 residues. The trim removed 6 bases at V and 3 bases at J, leaving 5 bases unmatched. CDR1 and CDR2 (germline): SNHLY, FYNNEI. CDR3 residues: CASRAGTVNQPQHF. DNA of the CDR3: TGTGCCAGCAGGGCCGGGACAGTCAATCAGCCCCAGCATTTT.

V gene TRBV29-1 combines with J gene TRBJ1-1; possible D gene TRBD1, 6 bases. Germline V gene lookup returns CDR1 SQVTM and CDR2 ANQGSEA. The germline V and J ends were trimmed by 7 bases and 7 bases, with 19 bases remaining between them. The CDR3 is 13 residues long. The CDR3 DNA follows: TGCAGCGCCGGAGGGTGGGGGCCCCTTGAAGCTTTCTTT. Its translation: CSAGGWGPLEAFF.

The V call is TRBV28, the J call TRBJ2-5, with D perhaps TRBD1 or TRBD2 (5 bases each). The CDR3 covers 13 residues. Trimming cost V 2 bases and J 6 bases, with 10 bases left between them. CDR1 MDHEN and CDR2 SYDVKM come from the germline V gene. CDR3 protein: CASSLVGTKTQYF. The CDR3 coding sequence is TGTGCCAGCAGTTTAGTAGGGACGAAGACCCAGTACTTC.

This clonotype was seen many times. The chain recombines TRBV28 with TRBJ2-5, with D possibly matching TRBD2 (5 bases). Germline CDR1 MDHEN, CDR2 SYDVKM. This CDR3 is built from 14 residues. The germline V and J ends were trimmed by 6 bases and 5 bases, with 16 bases remaining between them. CDR3 sequence reads: CASSLASRWETQYF. In nucleotides, the CDR3 is TGTGCCAGCAGCCTAGCAAGCCGATGGGAGACCCAGTACTTC.

This clonotype was detected ten times or more. The genes are TRBV27 and TRBJ2-2, with 10 bases that match TRBD2. The CDR3 sequence is 20 residues long. Germline V gene data show CDR1 as MNHEY and CDR2 as SMNVEV (reference sequence). J lost 0 bases, V lost 5 bases, and 15 bases had no gene match. The CDR3 protein is CASSPKPPPGTSANTGELFF. The CDR3 coding sequence is TGTGCCAGCAGTCCCAAACCCCCCCCGGGGACTAGCGCGAACACCGGGGAGCTGTTTTTT.

This clonotype was recorded at least ten times. V and J are TRBV11-2 and TRBJ2-7, with D perhaps matching TRBD1 (6 bases). V was clipped by 0 bases and J by 7 bases, with 10 bases between them. The CDR3 length is 13 residues. Germline V gene lookup returns CDR1 SGHAT and CDR2 FQNNGV. CDR3 region: CASSLEGAGEQYF. CDR3 sequence (DNA): TGTGCCAGCAGCTTAGAGGGGGCAGGGGAGCAGTACTTC.